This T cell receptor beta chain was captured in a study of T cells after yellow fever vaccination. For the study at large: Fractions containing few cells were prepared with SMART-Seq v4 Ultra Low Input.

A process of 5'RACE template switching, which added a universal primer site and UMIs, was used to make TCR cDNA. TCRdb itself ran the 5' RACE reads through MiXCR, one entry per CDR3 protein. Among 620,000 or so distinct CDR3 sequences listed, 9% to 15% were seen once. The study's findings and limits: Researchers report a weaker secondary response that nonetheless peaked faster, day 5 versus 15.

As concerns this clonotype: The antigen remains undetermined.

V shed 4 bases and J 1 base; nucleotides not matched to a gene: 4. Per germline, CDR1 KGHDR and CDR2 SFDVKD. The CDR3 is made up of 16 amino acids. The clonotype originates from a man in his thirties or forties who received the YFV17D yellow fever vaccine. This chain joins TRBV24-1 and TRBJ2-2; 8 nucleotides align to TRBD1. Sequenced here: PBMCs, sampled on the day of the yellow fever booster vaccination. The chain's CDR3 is CATSDPGTGNTGELFF. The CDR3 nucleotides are TGTGCCACCAGTGACCCCGGGACAGGGAACACCGGGGAGCTGTTTTTT.